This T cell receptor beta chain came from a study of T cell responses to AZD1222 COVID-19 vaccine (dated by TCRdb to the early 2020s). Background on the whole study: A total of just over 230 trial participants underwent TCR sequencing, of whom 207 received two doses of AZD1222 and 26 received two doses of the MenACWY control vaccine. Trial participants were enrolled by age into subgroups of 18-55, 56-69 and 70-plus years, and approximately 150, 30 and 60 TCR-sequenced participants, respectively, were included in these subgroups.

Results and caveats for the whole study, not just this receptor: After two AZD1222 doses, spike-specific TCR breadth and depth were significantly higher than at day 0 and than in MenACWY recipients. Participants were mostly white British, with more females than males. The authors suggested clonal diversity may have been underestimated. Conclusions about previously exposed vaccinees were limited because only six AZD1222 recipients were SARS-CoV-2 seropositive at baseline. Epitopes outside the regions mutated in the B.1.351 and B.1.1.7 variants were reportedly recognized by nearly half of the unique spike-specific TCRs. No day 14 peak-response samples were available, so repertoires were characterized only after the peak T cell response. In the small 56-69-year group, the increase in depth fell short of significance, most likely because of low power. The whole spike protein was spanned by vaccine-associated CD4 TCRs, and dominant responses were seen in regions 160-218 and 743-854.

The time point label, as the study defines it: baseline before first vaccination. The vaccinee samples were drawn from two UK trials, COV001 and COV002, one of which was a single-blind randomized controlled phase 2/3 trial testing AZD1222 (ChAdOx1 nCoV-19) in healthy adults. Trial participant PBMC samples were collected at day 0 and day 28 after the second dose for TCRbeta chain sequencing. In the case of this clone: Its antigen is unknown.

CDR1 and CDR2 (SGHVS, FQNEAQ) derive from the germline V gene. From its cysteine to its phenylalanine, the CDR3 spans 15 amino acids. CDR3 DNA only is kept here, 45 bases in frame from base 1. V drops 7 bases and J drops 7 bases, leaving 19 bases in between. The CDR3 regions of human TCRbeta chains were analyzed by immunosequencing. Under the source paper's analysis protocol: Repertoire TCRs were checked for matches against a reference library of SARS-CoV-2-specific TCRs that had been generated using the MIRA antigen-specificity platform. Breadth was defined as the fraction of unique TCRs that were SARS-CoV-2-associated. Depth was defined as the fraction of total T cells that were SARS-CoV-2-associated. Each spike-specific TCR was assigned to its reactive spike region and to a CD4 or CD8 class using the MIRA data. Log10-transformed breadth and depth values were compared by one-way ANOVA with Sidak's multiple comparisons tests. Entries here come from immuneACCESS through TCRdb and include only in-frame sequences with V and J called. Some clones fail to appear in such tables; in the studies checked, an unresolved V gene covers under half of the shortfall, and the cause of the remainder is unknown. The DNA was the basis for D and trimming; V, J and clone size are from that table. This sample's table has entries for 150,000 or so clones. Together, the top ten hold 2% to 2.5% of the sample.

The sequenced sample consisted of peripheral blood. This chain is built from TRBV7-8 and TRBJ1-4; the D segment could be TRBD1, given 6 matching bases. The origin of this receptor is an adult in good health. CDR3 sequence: CASTPTGGESEKLFF. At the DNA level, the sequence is TGTGCCAGCACCCCGACCGGGGGCGAGTCTGAAAAACTGTTTTTT. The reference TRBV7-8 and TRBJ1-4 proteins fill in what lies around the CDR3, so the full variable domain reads GAGVSQSPRYKVAKRGQDVALRCDPISGHVSLFWYQQALGQGPEFLTYFQNEAQLDKSGLPSDRFFAERPEGSVSTLKIQRTQQEDSAVYLCASTPTGGESEKLFFGSGTQLSVL.